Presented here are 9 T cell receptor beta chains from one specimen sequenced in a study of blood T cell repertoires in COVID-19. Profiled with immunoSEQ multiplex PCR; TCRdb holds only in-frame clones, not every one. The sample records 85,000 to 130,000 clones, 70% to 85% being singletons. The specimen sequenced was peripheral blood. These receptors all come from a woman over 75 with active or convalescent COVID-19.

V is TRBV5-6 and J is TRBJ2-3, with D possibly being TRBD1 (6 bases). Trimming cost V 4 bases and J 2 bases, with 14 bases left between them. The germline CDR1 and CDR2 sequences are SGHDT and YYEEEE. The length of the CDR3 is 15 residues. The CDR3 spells CASSLGGTPTDTQYF. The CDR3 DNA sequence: TGTGCCAGCAGCCTAGGGGGTACCCCCACAGATACGCAGTATTTT.

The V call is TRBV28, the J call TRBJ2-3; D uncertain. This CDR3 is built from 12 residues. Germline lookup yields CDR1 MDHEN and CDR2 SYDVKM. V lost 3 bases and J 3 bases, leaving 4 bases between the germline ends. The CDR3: CASSFLTDTQYF. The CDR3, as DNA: TGTGCCAGCAGTTTCTTAACAGATACGCAGTATTTT. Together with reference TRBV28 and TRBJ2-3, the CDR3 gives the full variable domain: DVKVTQSSRYLVKRTGEKVFLECVQDMDHENMFWYRQDPGLGLRLIYFSYDVKMKEKGDIPEGYSVSREKKERFSLILESASTNQTSMYLCASSFLTDTQYFGPGTRLTVL.

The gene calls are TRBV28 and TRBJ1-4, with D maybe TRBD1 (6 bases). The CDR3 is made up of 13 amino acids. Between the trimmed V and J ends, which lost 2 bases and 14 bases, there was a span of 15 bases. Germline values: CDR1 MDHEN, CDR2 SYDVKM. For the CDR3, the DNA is TGTGCCAGCAGTTTAGACAGGTCGAAGGTCCTGTTTTTT. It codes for CASSLDRSKVLFF. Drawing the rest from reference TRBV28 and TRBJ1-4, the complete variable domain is DVKVTQSSRYLVKRTGEKVFLECVQDMDHENMFWYRQDPGLGLRLIYFSYDVKMKEKGDIPEGYSVSREKKERFSLILESASTNQTSMYLCASSLDRSKVLFFGSGTQLSVL.

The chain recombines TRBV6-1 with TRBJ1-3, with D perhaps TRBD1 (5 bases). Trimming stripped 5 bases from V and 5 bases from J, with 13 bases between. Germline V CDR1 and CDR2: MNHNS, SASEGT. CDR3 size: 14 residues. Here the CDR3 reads CASSSRQGRNTIYF. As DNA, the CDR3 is TGTGCCAGCAGTTCCCGGCAGGGTAGAAACACCATATATTTT.

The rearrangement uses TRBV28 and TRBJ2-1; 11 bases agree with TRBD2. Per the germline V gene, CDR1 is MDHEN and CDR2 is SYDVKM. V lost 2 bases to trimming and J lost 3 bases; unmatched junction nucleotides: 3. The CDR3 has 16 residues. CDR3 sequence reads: CASSLPSGGNYNEQFF. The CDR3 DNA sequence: TGTGCCAGCAGTTTACCTAGCGGGGGGAACTACAATGAGCAGTTCTTC.

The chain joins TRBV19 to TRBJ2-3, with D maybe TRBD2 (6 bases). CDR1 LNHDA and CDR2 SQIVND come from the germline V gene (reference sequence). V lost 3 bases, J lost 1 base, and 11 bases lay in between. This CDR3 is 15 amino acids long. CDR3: CASSMRGRGTDTQYF. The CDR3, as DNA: TGTGCCAGTAGTATGCGGGGTAGGGGCACAGATACGCAGTATTTT.

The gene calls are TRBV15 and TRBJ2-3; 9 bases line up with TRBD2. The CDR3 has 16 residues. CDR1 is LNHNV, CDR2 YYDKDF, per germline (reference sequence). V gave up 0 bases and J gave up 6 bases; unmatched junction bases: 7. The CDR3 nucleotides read TGTGCCACCAGCAGAGATCCTCTAGCGGGGATTGATACGCAGTATTTT. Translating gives CATSRDPLAGIDTQYF.

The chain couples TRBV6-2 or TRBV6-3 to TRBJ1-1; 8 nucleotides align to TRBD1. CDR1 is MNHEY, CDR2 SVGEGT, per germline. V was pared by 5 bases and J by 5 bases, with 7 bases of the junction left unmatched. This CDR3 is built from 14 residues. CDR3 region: CASSDGQGATEAFF. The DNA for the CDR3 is TGTGCCAGCAGTGATGGACAGGGTGCGACTGAAGCTTTCTTT.

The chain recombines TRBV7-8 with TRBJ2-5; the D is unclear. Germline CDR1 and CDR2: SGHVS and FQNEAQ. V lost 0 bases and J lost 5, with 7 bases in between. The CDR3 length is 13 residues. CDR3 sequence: CASSLARLETQYF. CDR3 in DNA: TGTGCCAGCAGCTTAGCGCGGCTGGAGACCCAGTACTTC.